The rows below give T cell receptor beta chains drawn from one sample of a study of beta chain features in type 1 diabetes. Assay used: immunoSEQ multiplex PCR; TCRdb lists only in-frame clones, some missing. This sample has about 710,000 clones; over 11% occur once, and the top ten carry approximately 0.042%. The specimen sequenced was naive CD4+ T cells from blood. The receptors were gathered from a man between 18 and 35 years old with type 1 diabetes. Each CDR3 is given with its conserved first and last residue. D genes are given only for firm matches. The listing skips clone size in some rows; elsewhere it reads once, few, many or a size class.

size	D	J	V	CDR3	DNA
-	-	TRBJ1-2	TRBV14	CASSLTPGQGGYGYTF	TGTGCCAGCAGCCTAACCCCAGGGCAGGGCGGCTATGGCTACACCTTC
few	-	TRBJ2-5	TRBV6-5	CASSYYWESETQYF	TGTGCCAGCAGTTACTATTGGGAGTCAGAGACCCAGTACTTC
few	-	TRBJ2-7	TRBV7-2	CASSSRAGEQYF	TGTGCCAGCAGCTCCCGGGCGGGAGAGCAGTACTTC
-	TRBD1	TRBJ1-5	TRBV2	CASSDSTGFQPQHF	TGTGCCAGCAGTGACTCGACAGGGTTTCAGCCCCAGCATTTT
few	TRBD1	TRBJ1-5	TRBV2	CASSDLGQINQPQHF	TGTGCCAGCAGTGATTTGGGACAGATCAATCAGCCCCAGCATTTT
-	-	TRBJ2-1	TRBV29-1	CSVVGINEQFF	TGCAGCGTTGTAGGGATCAATGAGCAGTTCTTC
few	-	TRBJ2-5	TRBV28	CASSLGGTQYF	TGTGCCAGCAGTTTAGGGGGGACCCAGTACTTC
few	-	TRBJ2-1	TRBV4-2	CASSQGGKSATEQFF	TGTGCCAGCAGCCAAGGGGGAAAAAGTGCCACGGAGCAGTTCTTC
few	-	TRBJ1-4	TRBV19	CASIATATNEKLFF	TGTGCCAGTATCGCGACAGCAACTAATGAAAAACTGTTTTTT
-	-	TRBJ2-7	TRBV30	CAWSGLLGGSYEQYF	TGTGCCTGGAGTGGGCTCCTAGGGGGCTCCTACGAGCAGTACTTC
-	-	TRBJ1-2	TRBV27	CATFRAPGSYGYTF	TGTGCCACCTTCCGGGCCCCAGGTAGCTATGGCTACACCTTC
few	-	TRBJ1-3	TRBV9	CASSSDLEVYF	TGTGCCAGCAGCTCTGATTTGGAAGTATATTTT
-	-	TRBJ2-7	TRBV6-5	CAVGRTVEQYF	TGTGCCGTTGGACGGACGGTTGAGCAGTACTTC
few	-	TRBJ2-1	TRBV27	CASTFLSSSYNEQFF	TGTGCCAGCACCTTCCTGTCGAGCTCCTACAATGAGCAGTTCTTC
-	TRBD1	TRBJ1-2	TRBV6-5	CASSLQGEAYGYTF	TGTGCCAGCAGTCTCCAGGGGGAAGCCTATGGCTACACCTTC
few	-	TRBJ2-5	TRBV6-1	CASRLQETQYF	TGTGCCAGCAGGCTACAAGAGACCCAGTACTTC
-	-	TRBJ2-7	TRBV10-3	CAITSVQFSYEQYF	TGTGCCATCACGTCGGTACAGTTTTCCTACGAGCAGTACTTC